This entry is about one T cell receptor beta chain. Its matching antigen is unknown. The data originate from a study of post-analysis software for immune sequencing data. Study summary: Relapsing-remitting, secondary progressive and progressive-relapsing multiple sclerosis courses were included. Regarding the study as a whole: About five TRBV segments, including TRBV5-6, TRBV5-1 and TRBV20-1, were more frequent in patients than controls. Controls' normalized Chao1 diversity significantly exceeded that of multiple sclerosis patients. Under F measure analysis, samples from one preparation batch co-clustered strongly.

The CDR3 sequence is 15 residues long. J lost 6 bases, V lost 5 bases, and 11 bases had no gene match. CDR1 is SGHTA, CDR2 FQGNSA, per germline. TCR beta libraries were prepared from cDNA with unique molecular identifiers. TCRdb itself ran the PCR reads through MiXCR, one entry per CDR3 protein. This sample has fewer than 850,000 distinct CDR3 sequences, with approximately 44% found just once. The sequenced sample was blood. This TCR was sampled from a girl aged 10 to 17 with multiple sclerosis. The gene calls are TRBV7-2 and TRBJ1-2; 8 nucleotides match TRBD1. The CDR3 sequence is CASSLPRTGRDGYTF. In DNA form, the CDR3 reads TGTGCCAGCAGCCTACCGAGGACAGGGAGAGATGGCTACACCTTC. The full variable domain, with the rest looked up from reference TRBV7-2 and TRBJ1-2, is GAGVSQSPSNKVTEKGKDVELRCDPISGHTALYWYRQSLGQGLEFLIYFQGNSAPDKSGLPSDRFSAERTGGSVSTLTIQRTQQEDSAVYLCASSLPRTGRDGYTFGSGTRLTVV.